A few counts support the clone carrying this T cell receptor beta chain. For TCRbeta, the library was prepared with unique molecular identifiers. TCRdb ran MiXCR on the PCR reads and lists one entry per CDR3 protein. The profile shows about 500,000 distinct CDR3 sequences, 32% of them singletons. The sample originates from a study of T-cell reconstitution after alpha-beta-depleted transplantation in children. From germline, CDR1 is MNHNS and CDR2 SASEGT. CDR3 length: 16 amino acids. V lost 2 bases and J 2 bases, leaving 13 bases between the germline ends. The TCR sequence derives from a human donor who donated a stem cell graft to a child with aplastic anemia. The chain is built from TRBV6-1 and TRBJ1-5; tentatively, D is TRBD1 (5 bases). The starting material was PBMCs from the stem cell graft donor, obtained from the stem cell graft. The CDR3 DNA sequence: TGTGCCAGCAGTGAAATAGGGGAGTGGGGCAATCAGCCCCAGCATTTT. This gives the protein CASSEIGEWGNQPQHF.